A selection of T cell receptor beta chains follows, all from one sample in a study of cytomegalovirus exposure and HLA in healthy donors. Using immunoSEQ multiplex PCR, the repertoire was profiled, and TCRdb retains in-frame clones only, with some absent. The table records about 170,000 clones, around 82% of them present only once. The sequenced sample consisted of PBMCs. The origin of the receptors is a male donor in good health and CMV-seronegative. Each CDR3 is given without its conserved first and last residue. A D gene is named only where the DNA matches it firmly.

D gene: TRBD2
V gene: TRBV5-4
J gene: TRBJ2-2
CDR3 protein: ASSYTLLAGATGELF

D gene: TRBD1
V gene: TRBV7-2
J gene: TRBJ1-3
CDR3 protein: ASSLGDRGNTIY

D gene: .
V gene: TRBV5-1
J gene: TRBJ2-2
CDR3 protein: ASSLVQANTGELF

D gene: .
V gene: TRBV11-2
J gene: TRBJ1-6
CDR3 protein: ASSFQGRNSPLH

D gene: TRBD1
V gene: TRBV5-4
J gene: TRBJ2-1
CDR3 protein: ASSPTGDRAYNEQF

D gene: .
V gene: TRBV30
J gene: TRBJ2-2
CDR3 protein: AWSVTPGTNTGELF

D gene: TRBD1
V gene: TRBV5-1
J gene: TRBJ2-7
CDR3 protein: ASNDRDRDYEQY

D gene: TRBD2
V gene: TRBV19
J gene: TRBJ2-1
CDR3 protein: ASNSGTSINEQF

D gene: TRBD2
V gene: TRBV9
J gene: TRBJ2-1
CDR3 protein: ASSVGLAGGSNEQF

D gene: .
V gene: TRBV6-5
J gene: TRBJ1-1
CDR3 protein: ASTFRGGPGTEAF

D gene: .
V gene: TRBV28
J gene: TRBJ2-1
CDR3 protein: ASSPPPGFSYNEQF

D gene: TRBD2
V gene: TRBV18
J gene: TRBJ2-5
CDR3 protein: ASSRRASGDQETQY

D gene: .
V gene: TRBV30
J gene: TRBJ2-3
CDR3 protein: AWRRGTDTQY

D gene: .
V gene: TRBV19
J gene: TRBJ1-2
CDR3 protein: ASSTDLGYGYT

D gene: .
V gene: TRBV6-1
J gene: TRBJ2-7
CDR3 protein: ASWRGGNEQY

D gene: TRBD2
V gene: TRBV11-3
J gene: TRBJ2-3
CDR3 protein: ASSLGGVGSTDTQY

D gene: .
V gene: TRBV19
J gene: TRBJ1-5
CDR3 protein: ASSIRGRSNQPQH

D gene: TRBD1
V gene: TRBV5-1
J gene: TRBJ2-5
CDR3 protein: ASSRGTGGPETQY

D gene: .
V gene: TRBV9
J gene: TRBJ2-5
CDR3 protein: ASSVVAGEQETQY

D gene: TRBD1
V gene: TRBV7-9
J gene: TRBJ1-2
CDR3 protein: ASSLEQGAGRGYT

D gene: .
V gene: TRBV28
J gene: TRBJ1-5
CDR3 protein: ASSLLGGRNQPQH

D gene: .
V gene: TRBV6-5
J gene: TRBJ1-3
CDR3 protein: ASRSGGSGNTIY

D gene: .
V gene: TRBV18
J gene: TRBJ1-2
CDR3 protein: ASSPRGHSLDGYT